Following are 5 T cell receptor beta chains from one sample sequenced in a study of T cells after yellow fever vaccination. MiXCR, applied by TCRdb to the 5' RACE reads, yields one record per CDR3 protein. The sample has 610,000 or so distinct CDR3 sequences, approximately 13% seen once. The material sequenced was PBMCs, taken on the day of the yellow fever booster vaccination. The origin of the receptors is a man younger than 40 who received the YFV17D yellow fever vaccine.

The table lists this clonotype with a few counts. The rearrangement uses TRBV7-2 and TRBJ2-7; 9 nucleotides align to TRBD2. After removal of 8 bases from V and 4 bases from J, the junction contained 9 bases not matched to a gene. The CDR3 is 14 amino acids. Germline V gene sequence: CDR1 SGHTA, CDR2 FQGNSA. DNA of the CDR3: TGTGCCAGCGCCCCGGGACTAGCAAGTTACGAGCAGTACTTC. Translation: CASAPGLASYEQYF.

J is TRBJ2-3 and V is TRBV30; D unclear. In germline, CDR1 is GTSNPN, CDR2 SVGIG (reference sequence). CDR3 length: 12 amino acids. Trimming left V 0 bases short and J 7 bases short, with 8 bases between. CDR3 in amino acids: CAWSVNTYTQYF. The CDR3 DNA reads as TGTGCCTGGAGTGTAAATACTTATACGCAGTATTTT.

The sample holds a few counts of this clonotype. The chain recombines TRBV4-3 with TRBJ2-1; 10 bases map to TRBD2. V was pared by 2 bases and J by 3 bases, with 13 bases of the junction left unmatched. The CDR3 is made up of 19 amino acids. Germline assignment: CDR1 LGHNA and CDR2 YSLEER. The CDR3 DNA is TGCGCCAGCAGCCAAAGGACTAGCGGATTCTACCACTACTACAATGAGCAGTTCTTC. Amino acid sequence: CASSQRTSGFYHYYNEQFF.

This chain uses TRBV12-3 or TRBV12-4 with TRBJ2-7; D gene unclear. This CDR3 has 15 residues. The V gene lost 6 bases and the J gene lost 2 bases, with 17 bases spanning the gap. CDR3: CASRHPGSPPYEQYF. DNA for the CDR3: TGTGCCAGCAGACACCCGGGCTCCCCCCCCTACGAGCAGTACTTC.

V and J are TRBV20-1 and TRBJ2-3; 8 bases line up with TRBD1. V shed 4 bases and J 6 bases; nucleotides not matched to a gene: 6. Germline V CDR1 and CDR2: DFQATT, SNEGSKA (reference sequence). This CDR3 region has 13 residues. The CDR3, as DNA: TGCAGTGCTACCCGACAGGGGTGGGATACGCAGTATTTT. Amino acids: CSATRQGWDTQYF.